Each of the 2 T cell receptor beta chains below was sequenced from the same sample in a study of beta chain features in type 1 diabetes (dated by TCRdb to 2016 to 2019). The library relied on the immunoSEQ multiplex PCR assay. All of the isolated RNA was reverse transcribed with the High Capacity cDNA Reverse Transcription Kit, so expressed TCRB transcripts were sequenced. Sourced from immuneACCESS, this table was stored by TCRdb with only in-frame sequences that have V and J called. A share of the clones is absent; for the studies checked, an unresolved V gene accounts for under half, and the remainder has no known explanation. Recorded for this sample are 150,000 to 200,000 clones; about 9.1% of them occurred a single time. The ten largest clonotypes hold under 2.5% of the sample. The sequencing sample was made of central memory CD4+ T cells from blood. These receptors were collected from a young woman in good health.

This clone was counted a few times. The chain has TRBV5-4 and TRBJ2-1; 12 positions match TRBD2. CDR3 length equals 16 residues. The germline V gene has CDR1 SGHNT and CDR2 YYREEE (reference sequence). The junction had 2 bases not matched to a gene; V was cut back by 0 bases and J by 4 bases. CDR3 in amino acids: CASSLEGTSGYNEQFF. The CDR3 region has the DNA TGTGCCAGCAGCTTGGAAGGGACTAGCGGGTACAATGAGCAGTTCTTC.

This clone appeared a few times. This chain joins TRBV10-3 and TRBJ2-1, with 9 bases matching TRBD2. The CDR3 has 16 amino acids. CDR1 is ENHRY, CDR2 SYGVKD, per germline. J was trimmed by 6 bases and V by 0 bases; bases with no gene match: 6. The CDR3 DNA reads TGTGCCATCAGTGAGTCGAAAGCGGGGGGATCCAATGAGCAGTTCTTC. Protein product: CAISESKAGGSNEQFF.